These T cell receptor beta chains were read from a single sample in a study of blood T cell repertoires in COVID-19. Sequencing was performed with immunoSEQ multiplex PCR; in TCRdb, only in-frame clones are kept and a portion is missing. The sample yields 110,000 or so clones, around 85% seen once. Sequenced sample: peripheral blood. The receptor source for this set is a man aged 45-60 years with acute or convalescent COVID-19. Each CDR3 is given with its conserved first and last residue. D genes are given only for firm matches. Not all rows give a size; the values are once, few, many and, for expanded clones, a class.

size: .
D: .
V: TRBV30
J: TRBJ1-3
DNA: TGTGCCTGGAGATCCCGGGGGTACGGAAACACCATATATTTT
CDR3: CAWRSRGYGNTIYF

size: few
D: .
V: TRBV5-1
J: TRBJ2-2
DNA: TGCGCCAGCAGCTTGGCGCGGGGTACCGGGGAGCTGTTTTTT
CDR3: CASSLARGTGELFF

size: .
D: TRBD2
V: TRBV10-1
J: TRBJ2-1
DNA: TGCGCCAGCAGTGAGGGACTAGCGGGGGGGCTTGATGAGCAGTTCTTC
CDR3: CASSEGLAGGLDEQFF

size: .
D: .
V: TRBV4-1
J: TRBJ1-6
DNA: TGCGCCAGCAGCCGGGGCGGGGGCTACTCCTATAATTCACCCCTCCACTTT
CDR3: CASSRGGGYSYNSPLHF

size: .
D: TRBD1
V: TRBV5-5
J: TRBJ2-2
DNA: TGTGCCAGCAGCTTAACCGGGACAGGGGGCAACACCGGGGAGCTGTTTTTT
CDR3: CASSLTGTGGNTGELFF

size: .
D: .
V: TRBV7-3
J: TRBJ2-3
DNA: TGTGCCAGCAGCTTAAGTAGTACTAGCACAGATACGCAGTATTTT
CDR3: CASSLSSTSTDTQYF

size: once
D: .
V: TRBV19
J: TRBJ1-2
DNA: TGTGCCAGTAGTTCGGGACACTTTAACTATGGCTACACCTTC
CDR3: CASSSGHFNYGYTF

size: .
D: TRBD1
V: TRBV19
J: TRBJ1-2
DNA: TGTGCCAGTAGTATTGGCCCCGGGACAGGGGACTATGGCTACACCTTC
CDR3: CASSIGPGTGDYGYTF

size: .
D: .
V: TRBV10-3
J: TRBJ1-2
DNA: TGTGCCATCAGTGATGTGTGGCAGATTAACTATGGCTACACCTTC
CDR3: CAISDVWQINYGYTF

size: .
D: TRBD1
V: TRBV2
J: TRBJ1-1
DNA: TGTGCCAGCAGTGAGCAGGGGGTTTACACTGAAGCTTTCTTT
CDR3: CASSEQGVYTEAFF

size: .
D: TRBD1
V: TRBV11-2
J: TRBJ1-1
DNA: TGTGCCAGCAGCAGGGACAGGGGGCGGAACACTGAAGCTTTCTTT
CDR3: CASSRDRGRNTEAFF

size: .
D: TRBD1
V: TRBV29-1
J: TRBJ1-2
DNA: TGCAGCGTTGTACTCGGTCGGACAGGGGGTGGCTACACCTTC
CDR3: CSVVLGRTGGGYTF

size: .
D: .
V: TRBV7-2
J: TRBJ1-2
DNA: TGTGCCAGCAGCACGGACACCGCCGGGGGCTACACCTTC
CDR3: CASSTDTAGGYTF

size: .
D: TRBD1
V: TRBV7-3
J: TRBJ2-3
DNA: TGTGCCAGCAGCTATACAGGGGGCACAGATACGCAGTATTTT
CDR3: CASSYTGGTDTQYF

size: .
D: .
V: TRBV15
J: TRBJ1-2
DNA: TGTGCCACCAGTCCGGACAAGAACTATGGCTACACCTTC
CDR3: CATSPDKNYGYTF

size: .
D: .
V: TRBV7-2
J: TRBJ1-5
DNA: TGTGCCAGCAGCTTACCGTTTCAGCCCCAGCATTTT
CDR3: CASSLPFQPQHF

size: .
D: TRBD1
V: TRBV9
J: TRBJ1-3
DNA: TGTGCCAGCAGCAAGGACAGGGGTGGAAACACCATATATTTT
CDR3: CASSKDRGGNTIYF

size: .
D: TRBD1
V: TRBV28
J: TRBJ1-2
DNA: TGTGCCAGCAGCCCTAGGACAGGGTATGGCTACACCTTC
CDR3: CASSPRTGYGYTF

size: .
D: .
V: TRBV4-1
J: TRBJ1-4
DNA: TGCGCCAGCACCCCAAGCAGCGCACCCGGTAATGAAAAACTGTTTTTT
CDR3: CASTPSSAPGNEKLFF

size: .
D: .
V: TRBV3-1/TRBV3-2
J: TRBJ1-2
DNA: TGTGCCAGCAGCCAAGATTCTCGGGGATACTATGGCTACACCTTC
CDR3: CASSQDSRGYYGYTF

size: once
D: .
V: TRBV6-5
J: TRBJ1-6
DNA: TGTGCCAGCAGCCAAATAGTTTCACCCCTCCACTTT
CDR3: CASSQIVSPLHF

size: .
D: TRBD1
V: TRBV20-1
J: TRBJ1-5
DNA: TGCAGTGCTAGTCCGGGACAGGGCCAGCATCAGCCCCAGCATTTT
CDR3: CSASPGQGQHQPQHF

size: .
D: TRBD1
V: TRBV7-3
J: TRBJ2-1
DNA: TGTGCCAGCAGCTCCCGGGACAGCCCTTACAATGAGCAGTTCTTC
CDR3: CASSSRDSPYNEQFF

size: .
D: .
V: TRBV25-1
J: TRBJ1-5
DNA: TGTGCCAGCTCTCAAACAGGAAGCAATCAGCCCCAGCATTTT
CDR3: CASSQTGSNQPQHF

size: .
D: .
V: TRBV9
J: TRBJ1-2
DNA: TGTGCCAGCAGCGTAGAGGGGGGGATCGGCTATGGCTACACCTTC
CDR3: CASSVEGGIGYGYTF

size: .
D: .
V: TRBV6-5
J: TRBJ1-2
DNA: TGTGCCAGCAAGGAGGGTATAGGTAACTATGGCTACACCTTC
CDR3: CASKEGIGNYGYTF

size: .
D: .
V: TRBV21-1
J: TRBJ1-5
DNA: TGTGCCAGCAGCAAAGAGGGCGGACAGGGAGGCAATCAGCCCCAGCATTTT
CDR3: CASSKEGGQGGNQPQHF

size: .
D: TRBD2
V: TRBV13
J: TRBJ2-3
DNA: TGTGCCAGCAGCTTAGTAGCGGGCCGCACAGATACGCAGTATTTT
CDR3: CASSLVAGRTDTQYF

size: .
D: TRBD2
V: TRBV4-1
J: TRBJ2-2
DNA: TGCGCCAGCAGCCAAGATCCGGGACTAGCGGGGGCCAACACCGGGGAGCTGTTTTTT
CDR3: CASSQDPGLAGANTGELFF

size: few
D: TRBD1
V: TRBV10-1
J: TRBJ1-2
DNA: TGCGCCAGCTCCCCCGGACAGGGCTATGGCTACACCTTC
CDR3: CASSPGQGYGYTF

size: .
D: TRBD1
V: TRBV15
J: TRBJ2-2
DNA: TGTGCCACCAGCGGGACAGGGAGCGCCGGGGAGCTGTTTTTT
CDR3: CATSGTGSAGELFF

size: .
D: TRBD2
V: TRBV7-2
J: TRBJ2-7
DNA: TGTGCCAGCAGCAAACTCAGCGGGGGGATCTACGAGCAGTACTTC
CDR3: CASSKLSGGIYEQYF

size: .
D: TRBD1
V: TRBV9
J: TRBJ1-2
DNA: TGTGCCAGCAGCGTAGACGGGACAGGGGCCTACTACTATGGCTACACCTTC
CDR3: CASSVDGTGAYYYGYTF

size: .
D: .
V: TRBV27
J: TRBJ2-2
DNA: TGTGCCAGCAGTAGAATAGCCGGGGAGCTGTTTTTT
CDR3: CASSRIAGELFF

size: .
D: TRBD1
V: TRBV3-1/TRBV3-2
J: TRBJ2-2
DNA: TGTGCCAGCAGCCGCGGGACAGGGGGCATCGGGGAGCTGTTTTTT
CDR3: CASSRGTGGIGELFF

size: few
D: TRBD2
V: TRBV7-2
J: TRBJ2-1
DNA: TGTGCCAGCAGCTTCGCTAGCGGTTATGAGCAGTTCTTC
CDR3: CASSFASGYEQFF

size: .
D: TRBD1
V: TRBV11-1
J: TRBJ1-2
DNA: TGTGCCAGCAGCCTACAGGGGGTCGATGGCTACACCTTC
CDR3: CASSLQGVDGYTF

size: .
D: TRBD1
V: TRBV19
J: TRBJ1-6
DNA: TGTGCCAGTAGTTCTCGACAGGGTCAAGATTCACCCCTCCACTTT
CDR3: CASSSRQGQDSPLHF

size: once
D: .
V: TRBV5-6
J: TRBJ2-1
DNA: TGTGCCAGCAGCTTGGCAGGTGGGAATGAGCAGTTCTTC
CDR3: CASSLAGGNEQFF

size: .
D: .
V: TRBV6-1
J: TRBJ1-2
DNA: TGTGCCAGCAGTGAATATGGCGAGGGGGTGAACTATGGCTACACCTTC
CDR3: CASSEYGEGVNYGYTF

size: .
D: TRBD1
V: TRBV5-1
J: TRBJ2-6
DNA: TGCGCCAGCAGCCAGGGACAGAGCTCTGGGGCCAACGTCCTGACTTTC
CDR3: CASSQGQSSGANVLTF

size: once
D: .
V: TRBV28
J: TRBJ1-3
DNA: TGTGCCAGCAGGGGGCCACAGGGTGCGGGAAACACCATATATTTT
CDR3: CASRGPQGAGNTIYF

size: few
D: .
V: TRBV19
J: TRBJ1-1
DNA: TGTGCCAGCGCCGAAACAGGGTGGGGCACTGAAGCTTTCTTT
CDR3: CASAETGWGTEAFF

size: .
D: TRBD1
V: TRBV12-3/TRBV12-4
J: TRBJ1-2
DNA: TGTGCCAGCAGGGGGGACAGCCCCTATGGCTACACCTTC
CDR3: CASRGDSPYGYTF

size: .
D: .
V: TRBV14
J: TRBJ1-5
DNA: TGTGCCAGCAGCCGCACAGGGTATAATCAGCCCCAGCATTTT
CDR3: CASSRTGYNQPQHF

size: .
D: TRBD1
V: TRBV7-8
J: TRBJ1-6
DNA: TGTGCCAGCAGCCCGGGACAGGGTAATAATTCACCCCTCCACTTT
CDR3: CASSPGQGNNSPLHF

size: .
D: .
V: TRBV7-3
J: TRBJ1-1
DNA: TGTGCCAGCAGCCGACAGGTCAACACTGAAGCTTTCTTT
CDR3: CASSRQVNTEAFF

size: .
D: .
V: TRBV6-4
J: TRBJ2-7
DNA: TGTGCCAGCAGTGAGTATTTAGGGGGAGAGCAGTACTTC
CDR3: CASSEYLGGEQYF

size: .
D: .
V: TRBV10-3
J: TRBJ2-7
DNA: TGTGCCGCCCAAGGACAGGAGGGCTACGAGCAGTACTTC
CDR3: CAAQGQEGYEQYF

size: .
D: .
V: TRBV5-6
J: TRBJ1-1
DNA: TGTGCCAGCAGCTTTTTAGGGGTCGCTGAAGCTTTCTTT
CDR3: CASSFLGVAEAFF

size: .
D: TRBD1
V: TRBV6-1
J: TRBJ1-5
DNA: TGTGCCAGCAGTGAGCCTGGACAGGGGGAGCCCCAGCATTTT
CDR3: CASSEPGQGEPQHF

size: once
D: TRBD1
V: TRBV5-1
J: TRBJ2-7
DNA: TGCGCCAGCAGCTTGCGGGTAGGGGGCCACGAGCAGTACTTC
CDR3: CASSLRVGGHEQYF

size: .
D: TRBD1
V: TRBV19
J: TRBJ2-2
DNA: TGTGCCAGTAGTACAGGGGGCAGGGACACCGGGGAGCTGTTTTTT
CDR3: CASSTGGRDTGELFF